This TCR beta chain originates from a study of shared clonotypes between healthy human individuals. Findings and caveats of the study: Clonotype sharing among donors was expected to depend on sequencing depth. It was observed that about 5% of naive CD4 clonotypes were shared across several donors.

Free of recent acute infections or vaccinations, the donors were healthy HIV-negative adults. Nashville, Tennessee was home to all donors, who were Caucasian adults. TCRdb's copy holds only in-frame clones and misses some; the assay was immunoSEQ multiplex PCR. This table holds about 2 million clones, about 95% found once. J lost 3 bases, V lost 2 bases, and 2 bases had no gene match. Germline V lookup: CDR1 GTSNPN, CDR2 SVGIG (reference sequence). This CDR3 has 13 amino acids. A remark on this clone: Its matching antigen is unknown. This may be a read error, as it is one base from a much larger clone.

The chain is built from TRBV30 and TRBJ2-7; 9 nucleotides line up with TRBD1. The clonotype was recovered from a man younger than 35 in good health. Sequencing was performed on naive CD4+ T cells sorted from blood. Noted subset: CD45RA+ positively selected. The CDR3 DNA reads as TGTGCCTGGAGTCGGACAGGGGACTACGAGCAGTACTTC. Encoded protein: CAWSRTGDYEQYF.